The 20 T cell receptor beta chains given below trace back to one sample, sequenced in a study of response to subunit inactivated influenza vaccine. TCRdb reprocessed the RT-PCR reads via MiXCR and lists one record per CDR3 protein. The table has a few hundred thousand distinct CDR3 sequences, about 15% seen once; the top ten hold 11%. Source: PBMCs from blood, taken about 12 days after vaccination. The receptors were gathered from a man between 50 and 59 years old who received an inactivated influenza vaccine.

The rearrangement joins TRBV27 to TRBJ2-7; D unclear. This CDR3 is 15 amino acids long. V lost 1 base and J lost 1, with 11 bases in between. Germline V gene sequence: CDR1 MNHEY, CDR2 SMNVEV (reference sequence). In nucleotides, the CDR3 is TGTGCCAGCAGTTTATACCCAGGTTGGTCCTACGAGCAGTACTTC. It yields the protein CASSLYPGWSYEQYF.

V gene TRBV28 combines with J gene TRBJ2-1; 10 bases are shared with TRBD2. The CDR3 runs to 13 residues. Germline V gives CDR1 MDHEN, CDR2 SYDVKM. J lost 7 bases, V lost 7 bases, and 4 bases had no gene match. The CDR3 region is CASKLAGWNEQFF. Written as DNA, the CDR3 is TGTGCCAGCAAACTAGCGGGGTGGAATGAGCAGTTCTTC. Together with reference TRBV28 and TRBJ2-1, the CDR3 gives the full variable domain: DVKVTQSSRYLVKRTGEKVFLECVQDMDHENMFWYRQDPGLGLRLIYFSYDVKMKEKGDIPEGYSVSREKKERFSLILESASTNQTSMYLCASKLAGWNEQFFGPGTRLTVL.

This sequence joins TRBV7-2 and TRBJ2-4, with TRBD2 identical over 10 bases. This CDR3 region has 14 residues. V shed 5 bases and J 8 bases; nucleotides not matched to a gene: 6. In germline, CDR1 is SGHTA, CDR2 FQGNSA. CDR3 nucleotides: TGTGCCAGCAGCCCAGCACTAGCGGGACACATTCAGTACTTC. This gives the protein CASSPALAGHIQYF.

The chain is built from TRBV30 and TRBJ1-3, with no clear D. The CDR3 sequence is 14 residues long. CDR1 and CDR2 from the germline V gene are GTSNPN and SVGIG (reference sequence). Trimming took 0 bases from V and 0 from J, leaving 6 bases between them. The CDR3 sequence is CAWSVSSSGNTIYF. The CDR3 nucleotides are TGTGCCTGGAGTGTAAGCAGCTCTGGAAACACCATATATTTT. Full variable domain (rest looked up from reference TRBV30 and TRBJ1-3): SQTIHQWPATLVQPVGSPLSLECTVEGTSNPNLYWYRQAAGRGLQLLFYSVGIGQISSEVPQNLSASRPQDRQFILSSKKLLLSDSGFYLCAWSVSSSGNTIYFGEGSWLTVV.

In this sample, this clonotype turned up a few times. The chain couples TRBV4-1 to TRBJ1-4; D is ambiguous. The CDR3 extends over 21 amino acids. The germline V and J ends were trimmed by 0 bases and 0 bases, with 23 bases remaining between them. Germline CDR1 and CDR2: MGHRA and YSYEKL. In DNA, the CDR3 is TGCGCCAGCAGCCAAGATCTGACGTATCTGCCCCTTGCCGCAACTAATGAAAAACTGTTTTTT. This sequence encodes CASSQDLTYLPLAATNEKLFF.

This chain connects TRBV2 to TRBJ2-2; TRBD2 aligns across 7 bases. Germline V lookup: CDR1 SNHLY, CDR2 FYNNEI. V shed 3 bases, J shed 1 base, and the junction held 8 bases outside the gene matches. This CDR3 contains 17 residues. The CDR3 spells CASSDAGGRGNTGELFF. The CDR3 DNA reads TGTGCCAGCAGTGACGCCGGAGGGAGGGGGAACACCGGGGAGCTGTTTTTT.

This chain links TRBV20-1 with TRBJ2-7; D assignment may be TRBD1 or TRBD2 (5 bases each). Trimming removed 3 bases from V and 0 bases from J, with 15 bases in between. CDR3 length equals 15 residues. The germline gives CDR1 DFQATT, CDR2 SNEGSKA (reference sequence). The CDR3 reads CSARTGQGSSYEQYF. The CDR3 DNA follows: TGCAGTGCTAGGACGGGGCAGGGCAGCTCCTACGAGCAGTACTTC.

The CDR3 DNA reads as TGTGCCAGCAGCCCGTCACCGAACACTGAAGCTTTCTTT. This gives the protein CASSPSPNTEAFF. This chain links TRBV7-9 with TRBJ1-1; D unclear. V was trimmed by 5 bases and J by 1 base, leaving 8 bases between them. Germline V lookup: CDR1 SEHNR, CDR2 FQNEAQ (reference sequence). The length of the CDR3 is 13 residues.

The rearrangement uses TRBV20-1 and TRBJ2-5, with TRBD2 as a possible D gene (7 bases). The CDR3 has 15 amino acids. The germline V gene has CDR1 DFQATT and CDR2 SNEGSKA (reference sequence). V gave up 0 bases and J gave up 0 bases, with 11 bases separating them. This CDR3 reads CSARDERDNQETQYF. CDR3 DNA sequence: TGCAGTGCTAGAGATGAGCGGGACAACCAAGAGACCCAGTACTTC.

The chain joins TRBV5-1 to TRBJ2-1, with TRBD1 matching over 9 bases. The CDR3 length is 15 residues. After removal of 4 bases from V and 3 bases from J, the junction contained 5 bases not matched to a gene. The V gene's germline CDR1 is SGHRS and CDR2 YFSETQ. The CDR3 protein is CASSGGTGSYNEQFF. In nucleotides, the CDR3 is TGCGCCAGCAGCGGCGGGACAGGGAGCTACAATGAGCAGTTCTTC. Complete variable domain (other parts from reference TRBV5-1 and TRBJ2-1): KAGVTQTPRYLIKTRGQQVTLSCSPISGHRSVSWYQQTPGQGLQFLFEYFSETQRNKGNFPGRFSGRQFSNSRSEMNVSTLELGDSALYLCASSGGTGSYNEQFFGPGTRLTVL.

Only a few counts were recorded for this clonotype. The CDR3 reads CASSLTSGSGAFF. CDR3 in DNA: TGTGCCAGCAGCCTGACTAGCGGGTCGGGCGCGTTCTTC. The chain employs TRBV6-1 and TRBJ2-1; 10 nucleotides align to TRBD2. Germline trimming cut 6 bases from V and 15 bases from J; bases unmatched to any gene: 11. This CDR3 comprises 13 residues. Germline V gives CDR1 MNHNS, CDR2 SASEGT.

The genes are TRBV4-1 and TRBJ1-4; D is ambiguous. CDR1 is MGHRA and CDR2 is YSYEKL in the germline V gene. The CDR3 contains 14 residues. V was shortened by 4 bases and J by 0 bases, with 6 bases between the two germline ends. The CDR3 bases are TGCGCCAGCAGCCCAGCCCCAACTAATGAAAAACTGTTTTTT. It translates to CASSPAPTNEKLFF.

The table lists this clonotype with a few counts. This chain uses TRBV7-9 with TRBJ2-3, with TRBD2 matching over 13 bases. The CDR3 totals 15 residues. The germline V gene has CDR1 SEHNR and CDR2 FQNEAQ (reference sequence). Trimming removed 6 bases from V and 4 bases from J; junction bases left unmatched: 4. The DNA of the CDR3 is TGTGCCAGCAGATTGACTAGCGGGAGGTCAGATACGCAGTATTTT. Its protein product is CASRLTSGRSDTQYF.

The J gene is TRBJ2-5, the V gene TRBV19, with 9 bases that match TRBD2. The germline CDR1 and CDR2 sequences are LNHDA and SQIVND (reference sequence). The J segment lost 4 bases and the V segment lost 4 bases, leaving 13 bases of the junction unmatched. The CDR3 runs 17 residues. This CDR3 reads CASSTGWTSAEGETQYF. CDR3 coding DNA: TGTGCCAGTAGTACGGGGTGGACTAGCGCCGAAGGAGAGACCCAGTACTTC.

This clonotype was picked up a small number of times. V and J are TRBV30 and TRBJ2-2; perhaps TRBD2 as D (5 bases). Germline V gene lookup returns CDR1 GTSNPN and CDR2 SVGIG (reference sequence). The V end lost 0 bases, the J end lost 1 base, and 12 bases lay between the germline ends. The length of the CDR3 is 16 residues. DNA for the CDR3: TGTGCCTGGAGTGTACTAGATAGCTGGAACACCGGGGAGCTGTTTTTT. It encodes CAWSVLDSWNTGELFF.

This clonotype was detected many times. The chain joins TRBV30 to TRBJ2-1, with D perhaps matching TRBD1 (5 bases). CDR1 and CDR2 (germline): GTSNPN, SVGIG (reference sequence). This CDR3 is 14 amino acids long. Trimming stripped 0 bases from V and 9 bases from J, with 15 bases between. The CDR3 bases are TGTGCCTGGAGTGTTCCCCGCAGGGTTGGTGAGCAGTTCTTC. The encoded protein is CAWSVPRRVGEQFF.

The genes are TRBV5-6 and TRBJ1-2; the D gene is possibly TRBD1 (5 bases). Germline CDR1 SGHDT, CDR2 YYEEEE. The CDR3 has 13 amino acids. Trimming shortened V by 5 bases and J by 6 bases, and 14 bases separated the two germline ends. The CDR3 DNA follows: TGTGCCAGCAGGGTCAGGGAGGCGGATGGCTACACCTTC. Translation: CASRVREADGYTF.

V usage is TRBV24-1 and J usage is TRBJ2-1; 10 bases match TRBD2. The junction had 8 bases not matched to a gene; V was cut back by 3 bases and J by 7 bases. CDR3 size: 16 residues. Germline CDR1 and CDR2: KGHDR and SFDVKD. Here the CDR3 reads CATSDPGLAAANEQFF. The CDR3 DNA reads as TGTGCCACCAGTGATCCAGGACTAGCGGCCGCAAATGAGCAGTTCTTC.

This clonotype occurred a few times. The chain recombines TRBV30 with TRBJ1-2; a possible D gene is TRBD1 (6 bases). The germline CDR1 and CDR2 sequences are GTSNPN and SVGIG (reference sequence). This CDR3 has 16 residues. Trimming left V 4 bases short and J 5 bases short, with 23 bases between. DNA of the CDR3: TGTGCCTGGACGAAGAAAGGAGGGGGGCTGGGTTATGGCTACACCTTC. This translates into CAWTKKGGGLGYGYTF.

The CDR3: CASSLAGQSTGELFF. CDR3 nucleotides: TGCGCCAGCAGCTTGGCCGGGCAGAGCACCGGGGAGCTGTTTTTT. J is TRBJ2-2 and V is TRBV5-1; D unclear. Germline CDR1 and CDR2: SGHRS and YFSETQ. The length of the CDR3 is 15 residues. V lost 0 bases to trimming and J lost 4 bases, with 10 bases between them. Based on the CDR3 plus reference TRBV5-1 and TRBJ2-2, the full variable domain is KAGVTQTPRYLIKTRGQQVTLSCSPISGHRSVSWYQQTPGQGLQFLFEYFSETQRNKGNFPGRFSGRQFSNSRSEMNVSTLELGDSALYLCASSLAGQSTGELFFGEGSRLTVL.